Here is one TCR beta chain with its context. Trimming shortened V by 7 bases and J by 5 bases, and 8 bases separated the two germline ends. Germline CDR1 reads MNHEY; CDR2 reads SVGAGI. The CDR3 extends over 11 amino acids. Sequencing used immunoSEQ multiplex PCR; TCRdb keeps in-frame clones, though not all of them. The data hold almost 70,000 clones, with 80% to 90% observed a single time. The sample comes from a study of OX40 agonist ivuxolimab in advanced cancers. The chain carries TRBV6-5 and TRBJ2-5; D gene uncertain. The TCR comes from an adult with an advanced solid tumor such as melanoma, head and neck, liver or kidney cancer. Sequencing was performed on CD4+ or CD8+ T cells sorted from blood, taken in a trial of the OX40 agonist ivuxolimab. The DNA of the CDR3 is TGTGCCAGCACACATAGCGAGACCCAGTACTTC. It codes for CASTHSETQYF.